This is a list of T cell receptor beta chains from one sample in a study of blood T cells in healthy people across ages. MiXCR, applied by TCRdb to the 5' RACE reads, yields one record per CDR3 protein. The profile shows more than 650,000 distinct CDR3 sequences, under 30% of them singletons. This sample also appeared in a second study, on T cells of mothers and their children.

What was sequenced was blood. These receptors originate from a boy younger than 18 in good health. Each CDR3 is given with its conserved first and last residue. The D gene is left open where the match is weak. Clone size appears in some rows only: once, few, many, or a class for an expanded clone.

v_gene: TRBV10-3; d_gene: NA; j_gene: TRBJ1-2; abundance: few; CDR3nt: TGTGCCATCAGTGAGTCGATGATCGGGGCCACAGGGGGCTACACCTTC; CDR3aa: CAISESMIGATGGYTF
v_gene: TRBV9; d_gene: NA; j_gene: TRBJ2-4; abundance: few; CDR3nt: TGTGCCAGCAGCGTAGGGGGAGAACTAGCCAAAAACATTCAGTACTTC; CDR3aa: CASSVGGELAKNIQYF
v_gene: TRBV7-2; d_gene: NA; j_gene: TRBJ1-6; abundance: few; CDR3nt: TGTGCCAGCAGCTTATGCCTGGGGACTGCTAGCTCCTATAATTCACCCCTCCACTTT; CDR3aa: CASSLCLGTASSYNSPLHF
v_gene: TRBV25-1; d_gene: NA; j_gene: TRBJ1-1; abundance: NA; CDR3nt: TGTGCCAGAGCTACGTGGGGGCACACTGAAGCTTTCTTT; CDR3aa: CARATWGHTEAFF
v_gene: TRBV4-1; d_gene: TRBD2; j_gene: TRBJ2-5; abundance: NA; CDR3nt: TGCGCCAGCAGCCAACAAAGCGGGGGGCCAGGGACCCAGTACTTC; CDR3aa: CASSQQSGGPGTQYF
v_gene: TRBV28; d_gene: NA; j_gene: TRBJ1-1; abundance: NA; CDR3nt: TGTGCCAGCAGTTTAAGGAGCACTGAAGCTTTCTTT; CDR3aa: CASSLRSTEAFF
v_gene: TRBV7-2; d_gene: NA; j_gene: TRBJ2-7; abundance: few; CDR3nt: TGTGCCAGCAGCTTCCGGATTGGGACTGAAGGGCAGTACTTC; CDR3aa: CASSFRIGTEGQYF
v_gene: TRBV20-1; d_gene: TRBD1; j_gene: TRBJ1-4; abundance: NA; CDR3nt: TGCAGTGCCTCAGGACAGGCACAAGGCGAAAAACTGTTTTTT; CDR3aa: CSASGQAQGEKLFF
v_gene: TRBV10-3; d_gene: TRBD2; j_gene: TRBJ2-5; abundance: NA; CDR3nt: TGTGCCATCAGTGAGAAGCGGGGATTGGAGACCCAGTACTTC; CDR3aa: CAISEKRGLETQYF
v_gene: TRBV7-9; d_gene: NA; j_gene: TRBJ1-2; abundance: NA; CDR3nt: TGTGCCAGCAGCTTCGGCAGCAGATATGGCTACACCTTC; CDR3aa: CASSFGSRYGYTF
v_gene: TRBV12-3/TRBV12-4; d_gene: TRBD2; j_gene: TRBJ2-1; abundance: NA; CDR3nt: TGTGCCAGCGGCGGGAGCGGTCGGGGCAATGAGCAGTTCTTC; CDR3aa: CASGGSGRGNEQFF
v_gene: TRBV10-3; d_gene: NA; j_gene: TRBJ2-7; abundance: few; CDR3nt: TGTGCCATCAGTGAGTCCGCGGCCGTGTCCTACGAGCAGTACTTC; CDR3aa: CAISESAAVSYEQYF
v_gene: TRBV7-9; d_gene: TRBD2; j_gene: TRBJ2-1; abundance: few; CDR3nt: TGTGCCAGCAGCTCCCCAAGCGGGGGGGCAAAGAATGAGCAGTTCTTC; CDR3aa: CASSSPSGGAKNEQFF
v_gene: TRBV29-1; d_gene: TRBD1; j_gene: TRBJ2-2; abundance: few; CDR3nt: TGCAGCGTTGAAGATCGACAGGGGTATGACACCGGGGAGCTGTTTTTT; CDR3aa: CSVEDRQGYDTGELFF
v_gene: TRBV3-1; d_gene: NA; j_gene: TRBJ1-1; abundance: NA; CDR3nt: TGTGCCAGCAGCCAAGAACGAGCGGCTTTCTTT; CDR3aa: CASSQERAAFF
v_gene: TRBV12-3/TRBV12-4; d_gene: TRBD2; j_gene: TRBJ2-5; abundance: many; CDR3nt: TGTGCCAGCAGTTCTGGGACTAGCGGAACCTCCCAAGAGACCCAGTACTTC; CDR3aa: CASSSGTSGTSQETQYF
v_gene: TRBV7-6; d_gene: NA; j_gene: TRBJ2-1; abundance: NA; CDR3nt: TGTGCCAGCAGCCAGACGGGACTCTTCTACAATGAGCAGTTCTTC; CDR3aa: CASSQTGLFYNEQFF
v_gene: TRBV6-5; d_gene: NA; j_gene: TRBJ2-5; abundance: NA; CDR3nt: TGTGCCAGCAGCCTGACCAGGGGTGGGTCTGGGGAGACCCAGTACTTC; CDR3aa: CASSLTRGGSGETQYF
v_gene: TRBV29-1; d_gene: NA; j_gene: TRBJ1-2; abundance: NA; CDR3nt: TGCAGCGTAAAGAGTCCGGACCTCGTCTATGGCTACACCTTC; CDR3aa: CSVKSPDLVYGYTF
v_gene: TRBV11-2; d_gene: NA; j_gene: TRBJ2-5; abundance: few; CDR3nt: TGTGCCAGCAGCCGCGCATGGGGGTCCGGGGAGACCCAGTACTTC; CDR3aa: CASSRAWGSGETQYF
v_gene: TRBV20-1; d_gene: NA; j_gene: TRBJ2-5; abundance: few; CDR3nt: TGCAGTGCCCCCCTCGGGGTGGAGACCCAGTACTTC; CDR3aa: CSAPLGVETQYF
v_gene: TRBV5-1; d_gene: NA; j_gene: TRBJ2-5; abundance: NA; CDR3nt: TGCGCCAGCAGCTTGGAGACCCGGGACACCCCGAAGGAGACCCAGTACTTC; CDR3aa: CASSLETRDTPKETQYF